The entry below gives a single T cell receptor beta chain sequence along with its context. Its antigen is unidentified. Graft specimens yielded both intraepithelial and lamina propria lymphocytes. These data are taken from a study of graft-versus-host responses after intestinal transplantation. As for the study in general: Once they had received anti-thymocyte globulin induction, all recipients took tacrolimus and steroids for around three years.

Using immunoSEQ multiplex PCR, the repertoire was profiled, and TCRdb retains in-frame clones only, with some absent. The repertoire holds about 8,000 clones, with approximately 70% as singletons. General observations from the study: Allograft graft-versus-host to host-versus-graft clonal ratios ran high in patients with graft-donor T cell macrochimerism.

The length of the CDR3 is 15 residues. The V gene end was trimmed by 2 bases and the J gene end by 8 bases; junction bases not matched to a gene: 6. The germline CDR1 and CDR2 sequences are LGHNA and YNFKEQ. This receptor was obtained from a human patient who received an intestinal transplant, so some T cells may come from the graft donor. The chain uses TRBV4-2 and TRBJ1-4, with TRBD1 matching over 9 bases. Here the sequenced sample was ileum tissue, taken about 460 days after transplant. CDR3 in amino acids: CASSQPGTGTEKLFF. DNA for the CDR3: TGTGCCAGCAGCCAACCCGGGACAGGGACCGAAAAACTGTTTTTT.